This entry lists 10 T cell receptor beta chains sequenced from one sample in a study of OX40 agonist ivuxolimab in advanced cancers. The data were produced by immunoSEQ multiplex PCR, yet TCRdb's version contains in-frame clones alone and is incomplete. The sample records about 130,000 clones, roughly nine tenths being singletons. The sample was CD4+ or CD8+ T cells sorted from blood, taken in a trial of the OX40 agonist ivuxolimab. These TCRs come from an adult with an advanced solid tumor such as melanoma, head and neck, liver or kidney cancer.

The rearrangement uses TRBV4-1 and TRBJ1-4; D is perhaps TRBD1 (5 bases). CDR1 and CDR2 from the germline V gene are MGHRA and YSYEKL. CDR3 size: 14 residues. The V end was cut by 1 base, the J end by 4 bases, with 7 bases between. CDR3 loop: CASSQVRDNEKLFF. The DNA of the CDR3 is TGCGCCAGCAGCCAAGTCAGGGATAATGAAAAACTGTTTTTT.

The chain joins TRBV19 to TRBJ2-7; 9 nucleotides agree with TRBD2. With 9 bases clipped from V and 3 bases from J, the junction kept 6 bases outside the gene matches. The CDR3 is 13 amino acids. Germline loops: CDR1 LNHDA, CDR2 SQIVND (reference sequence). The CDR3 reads CARRIAGVYEQYF. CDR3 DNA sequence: TGTGCCAGAAGGATAGCGGGAGTCTACGAGCAGTACTTC.

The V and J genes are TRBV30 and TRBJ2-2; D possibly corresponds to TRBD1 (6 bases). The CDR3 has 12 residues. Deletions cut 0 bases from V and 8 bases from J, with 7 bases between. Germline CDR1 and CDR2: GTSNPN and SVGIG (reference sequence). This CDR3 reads CAWSVQGGELFF. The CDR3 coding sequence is TGTGCCTGGAGTGTACAGGGAGGGGAGCTGTTTTTT.

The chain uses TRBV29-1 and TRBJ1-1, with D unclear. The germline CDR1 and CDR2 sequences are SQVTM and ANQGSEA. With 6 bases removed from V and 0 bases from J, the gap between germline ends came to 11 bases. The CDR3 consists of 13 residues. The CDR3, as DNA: TGCAGCGTCCGGAGGGCCCTGAACACTGAAGCTTTCTTT. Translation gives CSVRRALNTEAFF.

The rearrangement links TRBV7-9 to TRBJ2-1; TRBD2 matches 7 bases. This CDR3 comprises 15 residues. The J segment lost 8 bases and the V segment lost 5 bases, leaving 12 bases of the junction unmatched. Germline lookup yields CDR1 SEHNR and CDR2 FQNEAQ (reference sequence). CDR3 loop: CASSPNWTSLYEQFF. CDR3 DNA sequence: TGTGCCAGCAGCCCGAATTGGACTAGTCTTTATGAGCAGTTCTTC.

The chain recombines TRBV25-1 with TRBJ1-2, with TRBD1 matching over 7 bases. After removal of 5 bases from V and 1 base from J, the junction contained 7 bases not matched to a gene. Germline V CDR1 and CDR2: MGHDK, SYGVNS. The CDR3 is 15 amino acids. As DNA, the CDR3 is TGTGCCAGCAGTCCTCTGGACAGGATTAACTATGGCTACACCTTC. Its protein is CASSPLDRINYGYTF.

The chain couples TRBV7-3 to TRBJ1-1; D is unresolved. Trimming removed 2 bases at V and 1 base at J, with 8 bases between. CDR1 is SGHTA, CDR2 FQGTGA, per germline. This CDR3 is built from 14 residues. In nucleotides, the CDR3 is TGTGCCAGCAGCTTATCAGGTCCGAACACTGAAGCTTTCTTT. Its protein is CASSLSGPNTEAFF.

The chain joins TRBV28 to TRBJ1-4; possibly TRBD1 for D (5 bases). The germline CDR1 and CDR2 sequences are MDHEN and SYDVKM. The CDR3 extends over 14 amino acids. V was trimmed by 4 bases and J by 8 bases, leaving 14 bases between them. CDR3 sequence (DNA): TGTGCCAGCAGTTCCGGGGGAGAAGGGGAAAAACTGTTTTTT. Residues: CASSSGGEGEKLFF.

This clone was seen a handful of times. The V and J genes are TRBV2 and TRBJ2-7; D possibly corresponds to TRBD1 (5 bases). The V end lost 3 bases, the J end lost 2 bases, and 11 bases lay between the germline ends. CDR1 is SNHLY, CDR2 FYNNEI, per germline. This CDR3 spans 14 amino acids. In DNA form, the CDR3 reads TGTGCCAGCAGTGACAGGACAAGCCCCTACGAGCAGTACTTC. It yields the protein CASSDRTSPYEQYF.

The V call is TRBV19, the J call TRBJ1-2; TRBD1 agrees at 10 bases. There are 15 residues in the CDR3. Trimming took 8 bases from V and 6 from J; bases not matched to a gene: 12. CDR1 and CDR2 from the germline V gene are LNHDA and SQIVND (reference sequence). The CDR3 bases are TGTGCCAGTTCACAACTGGGGACAGGGGAGGATGGCTACACCTTC. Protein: CASSQLGTGEDGYTF.